The 26 T cell receptor beta chains below were found in one sample sequenced in a study of monozygotic twins with inflammatory bowel disease. Each CDR3 protein gets one entry in TCRdb, which reprocessed the 5' RACE reads and gives no DNA. The sample's table shows some 89,000 distinct CDR3 sequences. The sample was blood. These receptor sequences come from a human donor with ulcerative colitis or Crohn's disease, or a healthy co-twin of an affected twin (not recorded which).

The chain links TRBV20-1 to TRBJ2-3; TCRdb selects TRBD2, and the lack of DNA leaves this call unchecked. Germline CDR1 and CDR2: DFQATT and SNEGSKA (reference sequence). The CDR3 runs 16 residues. The CDR3 sequence is CSASSGGLRVTDTQYF.

V gene TRBV7-9 combines with J gene TRBJ2-3; the TCRdb D gene call, TRBD1, has no DNA to confirm it. This CDR3 contains 14 residues. CDR1 and CDR2 (germline): SEHNR, FQNEAQ (reference sequence). The CDR3 sequence: CASSPRDAGFTQYF.

The chain has TRBV7-9 and TRBJ1-1; checking the TCRdb D call of TRBD1 is not possible without DNA. The CDR3 spans 15 residues. Looked up from germline, CDR1 is SEHNR and CDR2 is FQNEAQ (reference sequence). Here the CDR3 reads CASSSALQGDTEAFF.

This rearrangement joins TRBV5-1 to TRBJ2-2; without DNA, the TCRdb call of TRBD1 cannot be checked. This CDR3 comprises 15 residues. Germline values: CDR1 SGHRS, CDR2 YFSETQ. CDR3 in amino acids: CASSLGPGDTGELFF.

The chain carries TRBV5-5 and TRBJ2-5; TCRdb designates TRBD1, a call that cannot be tested without DNA. The CDR3 loop spans 14 amino acids. Germline loops: CDR1 SGHKS, CDR2 YYEKEE (reference sequence). The CDR3 spells CASSPVTWEETQYF. Drawing the rest from reference TRBV5-5 and TRBJ2-5, the complete variable domain is DAGVTQSPTHLIKTRGQQVTLRCSPISGHKSVSWYQQVLGQGPQFIFQYYEKEERGRGNFPDRFSARQFPNYSSELNVNALLLGDSALYLCASSPVTWEETQYFGPGTRLLVL.

The rearrangement uses TRBV12-3 or TRBV12-4 and TRBJ2-2; TCRdb names TRBD1, which stays unverified in the absence of DNA. CDR3 length: 14 amino acids. CDR3 residues: CASSSGAGNGELFF.

The chain recombines TRBV7-9 with TRBJ2-3. The CDR3 covers 13 residues. Germline lookup yields CDR1 SEHNR and CDR2 FQNEAQ (reference sequence). The CDR3 is CASSHGPGDTQYF. The full variable domain, in which reference TRBV7-9 and TRBJ2-3 provide the parts outside the CDR3, is DTGVSQNPRHKITKRGQNVTFRCDPISEHNRLYWYRQTLGQGPEFLTYFQNEAQLEKSRLLSDRFSAERPKGSFSTLEIQRTEQGDSAMYLCASSHGPGDTQYFGPGTRLTVL.

J is TRBJ2-5 and V is TRBV2. Germline lookup yields CDR1 SNHLY and CDR2 FYNNEI. The CDR3 is 13 residues long. The CDR3 loop is CASSGALQETQYF.

V usage is TRBV27 and J usage is TRBJ2-3; TCRdb returns TRBD1, unconfirmable since there is no DNA. CDR1 is MNHEY and CDR2 is SMNVEV in the germline V gene (reference sequence). The CDR3 length is 13 residues. The CDR3 sequence: CASSGTLSDTQYF.

This chain joins TRBV6-1 and TRBJ1-6. In germline, CDR1 is MNHNS, CDR2 SASEGT. CDR3 size: 14 residues. The CDR3 spells CASSERISNSPLHF.

This rearrangement joins TRBV13 to TRBJ2-1; TCRdb reports TRBD1, a call that lacks DNA to check it against. The CDR3 has 15 amino acids. Germline V lookup: CDR1 PRHDT, CDR2 FYEKMQ (reference sequence). CDR3 protein: CASSFRSTRGNEQFF. Combining the CDR3 with reference TRBV13 and TRBJ2-1 gives the whole variable domain AAGVIQSPRHLIKEKRETATLKCYPIPRHDTVYWYQQGPGQDPQFLISFYEKMQSDKGSIPDRFSAQQFSDYHSELNMSSLELGDSALYFCASSFRSTRGNEQFFGPGTRLTVL.

The chain carries TRBV28 and TRBJ2-2; there is no DNA to check the TCRdb D call of TRBD2. CDR1 is MDHEN and CDR2 is SYDVKM in the germline V gene. The CDR3 is 14 amino acids. CDR3 protein: CASSLWGDTGELFF.

The V call is TRBV29-1, the J call TRBJ2-2; TCRdb returns TRBD1, unconfirmable since there is no DNA. The CDR3 runs 16 residues. Looked up from germline, CDR1 is SQVTM and CDR2 is ANQGSEA. The CDR3 loop is CSVGAYRGRGTGELFF.

The chain recombines TRBV2 with TRBJ1-6. This CDR3 is built from 13 residues. Germline V gene lookup returns CDR1 SNHLY and CDR2 FYNNEI. CDR3 residues: CASRSQEESPLHF.

J is TRBJ2-7 and V is TRBV12-3 or TRBV12-4; the TCRdb call, TRBD1, lacks DNA for checking. This CDR3 spans 13 amino acids. CDR3 amino acids: CASRATGEDEQYF.

The V gene is TRBV11-2, the J gene TRBJ1-4. Germline loops: CDR1 SGHAT, CDR2 FQNNGV. CDR3 length equals 11 residues. CDR3 sequence reads: CASQRGEKLFF.

The chain couples TRBV6-5 to TRBJ1-6. The CDR3 runs 17 residues. Per the germline V gene, CDR1 is MNHEY and CDR2 is SVGAGI. CDR3 protein: CASSYSRGKANNSPLHF.

CDR3: CASNRQGMNTEAFF. The V and J genes are TRBV6-1 and TRBJ1-1; the D gene TCRdb calls, TRBD1, cannot be checked with no DNA. This CDR3 is 14 amino acids long. The germline CDR1 and CDR2 sequences are MNHNS and SASEGT.

The gene calls are TRBV10-3 and TRBJ2-7; TCRdb names TRBD1, which stays unverified in the absence of DNA. The CDR3 is 14 amino acids. Germline V gene lookup returns CDR1 ENHRY and CDR2 SYGVKD. CDR3 in amino acids: CAAPGVHRPHEQYF.

The V and J genes are TRBV20-1 and TRBJ2-7; TCRdb proposes TRBD1, but this gene call is untestable without DNA. Germline assignment: CDR1 DFQATT and CDR2 SNEGSKA (reference sequence). The CDR3 length is 15 residues. CDR3 protein: CSAPRTDLSSYEQYF.

The V gene is TRBV28, the J gene TRBJ2-1; TCRdb lists TRBD2, though no DNA is available to test this call. The length of the CDR3 is 17 residues. CDR1 and CDR2 (germline): MDHEN, SYDVKM. This CDR3 reads CASSFLAGGPGENEQFF.

The V and J genes are TRBV6-5 and TRBJ2-5; TCRdb's assignment of TRBD2 cannot be checked, as there is no DNA. Per germline, CDR1 MNHEY and CDR2 SVGAGI. This CDR3 region has 15 residues. CDR3 sequence reads: CASSWSTSGGETQYF.

The rearrangement uses TRBV12-3 or TRBV12-4 and TRBJ1-2; no DNA is available, so the TRBD1 call from TCRdb remains unchecked. The CDR3 contains 15 residues. The CDR3: CASSRQAGKIYGYTF.

J is TRBJ1-5 and V is TRBV20-1; TCRdb picks TRBD1, but there is no DNA to check that call. The CDR3 is made up of 14 amino acids. From germline, CDR1 is DFQATT and CDR2 SNEGSKA (reference sequence). CDR3 sequence reads: CSARGDRRNQPQHF.

The rearrangement links TRBV28 to TRBJ1-5. This CDR3 comprises 12 residues. Germline loops: CDR1 MDHEN, CDR2 SYDVKM. The CDR3 reads CASSLDKRTQHF.

CDR3 amino acids: CSVRKQGINNEQFF. The chain is built from TRBV29-1 and TRBJ2-1; TCRdb outputs TRBD1, but without DNA this stays unchecked. The CDR3 covers 14 residues. CDR1 is SQVTM and CDR2 is ANQGSEA in the germline V gene.